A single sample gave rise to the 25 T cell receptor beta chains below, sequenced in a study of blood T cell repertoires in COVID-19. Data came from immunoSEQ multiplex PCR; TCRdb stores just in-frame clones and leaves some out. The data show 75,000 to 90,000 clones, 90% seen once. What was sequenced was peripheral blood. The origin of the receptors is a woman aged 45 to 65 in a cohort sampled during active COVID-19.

The CDR3 reads CASSQRGNTEAFF. The CDR3 DNA reads TGTGCCAGCAGCCAAAGGGGGAACACTGAAGCTTTCTTT. This sequence joins TRBV16 and TRBJ1-1; maybe TRBD1 (5 bases). The CDR3 covers 13 residues. CDR1 KGHSY and CDR2 FQNENV come from the germline V gene. The ends were cut back, 2 bases at V and 1 base at J, with 5 bases in the middle.

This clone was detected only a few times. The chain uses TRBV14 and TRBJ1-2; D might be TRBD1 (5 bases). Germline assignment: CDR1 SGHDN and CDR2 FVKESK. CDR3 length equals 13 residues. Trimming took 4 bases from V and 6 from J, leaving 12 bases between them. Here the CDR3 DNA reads TGTGCCAGCAGCCCCTATTCGGGGGATGGCTACACCTTC. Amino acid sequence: CASSPYSGDGYTF.

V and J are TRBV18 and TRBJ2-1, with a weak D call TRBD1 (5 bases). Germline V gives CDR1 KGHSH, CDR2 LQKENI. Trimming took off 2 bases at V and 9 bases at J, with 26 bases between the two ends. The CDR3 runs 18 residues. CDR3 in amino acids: CASSPRSLGADFLSEQFF. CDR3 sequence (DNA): TGTGCCAGCTCACCAAGGTCGCTAGGGGCCGATTTCCTATCTGAGCAGTTCTTC.

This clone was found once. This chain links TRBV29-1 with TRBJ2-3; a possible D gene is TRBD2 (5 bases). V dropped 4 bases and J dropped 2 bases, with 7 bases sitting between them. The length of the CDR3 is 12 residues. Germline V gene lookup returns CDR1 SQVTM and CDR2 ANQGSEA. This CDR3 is CSVARVTDTQYF. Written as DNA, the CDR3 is TGCAGCGTTGCGCGGGTCACAGATACGCAGTATTTT.

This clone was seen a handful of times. The CDR3 DNA follows: TGCAGCGCCCGTGAAGGTCTCGAGGGTTTCTTT. Translating it yields CSAREGLEGFF. The J gene is TRBJ1-1, the V gene TRBV29-1, with D uncertain. The CDR3 extends over 11 amino acids. V shed 7 bases and J shed 13 bases, with 19 bases lying between them. The germline CDR1 and CDR2 sequences are SQVTM and ANQGSEA.

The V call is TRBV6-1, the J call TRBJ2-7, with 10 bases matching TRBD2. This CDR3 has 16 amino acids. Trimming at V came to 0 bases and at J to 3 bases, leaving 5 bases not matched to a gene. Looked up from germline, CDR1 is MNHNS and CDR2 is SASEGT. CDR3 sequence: CASSEAMASGSYEQYF. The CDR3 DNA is TGTGCCAGCAGTGAAGCGATGGCTAGCGGGAGCTACGAGCAGTACTTC.

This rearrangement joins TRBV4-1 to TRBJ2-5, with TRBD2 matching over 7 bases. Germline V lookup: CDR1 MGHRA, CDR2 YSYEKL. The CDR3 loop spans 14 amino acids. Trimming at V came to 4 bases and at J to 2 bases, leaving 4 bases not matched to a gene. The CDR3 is CASSRSGFQETQYF. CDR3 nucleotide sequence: TGCGCCAGCAGCCGTAGCGGGTTTCAAGAGACCCAGTACTTC.

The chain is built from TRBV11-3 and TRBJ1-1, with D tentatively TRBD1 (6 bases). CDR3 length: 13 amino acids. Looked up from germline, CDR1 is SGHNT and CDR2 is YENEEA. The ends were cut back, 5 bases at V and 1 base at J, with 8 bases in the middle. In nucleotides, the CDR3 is TGTGCCAGCAGCCAGGACAGGAACACTGAAGCTTTCTTT. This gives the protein CASSQDRNTEAFF.

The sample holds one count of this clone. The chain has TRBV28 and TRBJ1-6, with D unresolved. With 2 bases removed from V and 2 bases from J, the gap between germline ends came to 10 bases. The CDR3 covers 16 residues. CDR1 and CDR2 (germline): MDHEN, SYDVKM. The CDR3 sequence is CASSLEGGPYNSPLHF. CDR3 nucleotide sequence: TGTGCCAGCAGTTTAGAAGGAGGCCCCTATAATTCACCCCTCCACTTT. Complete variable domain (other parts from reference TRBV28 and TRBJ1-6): DVKVTQSSRYLVKRTGEKVFLECVQDMDHENMFWYRQDPGLGLRLIYFSYDVKMKEKGDIPEGYSVSREKKERFSLILESASTNQTSMYLCASSLEGGPYNSPLHFGNGTRLTVT.

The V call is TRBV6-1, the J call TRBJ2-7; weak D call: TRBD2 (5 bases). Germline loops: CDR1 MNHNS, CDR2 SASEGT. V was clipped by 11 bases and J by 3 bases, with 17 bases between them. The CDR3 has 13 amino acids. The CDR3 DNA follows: TGTGCCGCCCGCGAGCGGCCACTCTACGAGCAGTACTTC. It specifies CAARERPLYEQYF.

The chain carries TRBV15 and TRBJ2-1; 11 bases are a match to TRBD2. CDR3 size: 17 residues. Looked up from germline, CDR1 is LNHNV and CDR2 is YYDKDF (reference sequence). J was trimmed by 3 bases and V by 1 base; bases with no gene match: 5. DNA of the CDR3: TGTGCCACCAGCAGAGGAACTAGCGGGGGACTCTACAATGAGCAGTTCTTC. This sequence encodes CATSRGTSGGLYNEQFF.

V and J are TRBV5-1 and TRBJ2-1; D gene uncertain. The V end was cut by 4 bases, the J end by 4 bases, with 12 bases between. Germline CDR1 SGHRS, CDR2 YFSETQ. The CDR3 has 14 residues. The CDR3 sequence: CASSAGVSYNEQFF. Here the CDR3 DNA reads TGCGCCAGCAGCGCAGGCGTCAGTTACAATGAGCAGTTCTTC. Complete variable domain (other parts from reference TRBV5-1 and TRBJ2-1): KAGVTQTPRYLIKTRGQQVTLSCSPISGHRSVSWYQQTPGQGLQFLFEYFSETQRNKGNFPGRFSGRQFSNSRSEMNVSTLELGDSALYLCASSAGVSYNEQFFGPGTRLTVL.

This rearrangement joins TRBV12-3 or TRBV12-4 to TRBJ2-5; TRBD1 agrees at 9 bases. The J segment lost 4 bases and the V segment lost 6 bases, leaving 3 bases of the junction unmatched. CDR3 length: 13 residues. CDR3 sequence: CASRQGAGETQYF. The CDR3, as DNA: TGTGCCAGCAGACAGGGGGCAGGAGAGACCCAGTACTTC.

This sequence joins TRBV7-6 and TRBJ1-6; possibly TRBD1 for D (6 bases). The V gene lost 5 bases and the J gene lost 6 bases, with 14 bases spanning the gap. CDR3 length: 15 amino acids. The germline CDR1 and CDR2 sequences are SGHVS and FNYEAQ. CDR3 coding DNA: TGTGCCAGCAGCATAACAGGGTCTTCTAATTCACCCCTCCACTTT. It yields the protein CASSITGSSNSPLHF.

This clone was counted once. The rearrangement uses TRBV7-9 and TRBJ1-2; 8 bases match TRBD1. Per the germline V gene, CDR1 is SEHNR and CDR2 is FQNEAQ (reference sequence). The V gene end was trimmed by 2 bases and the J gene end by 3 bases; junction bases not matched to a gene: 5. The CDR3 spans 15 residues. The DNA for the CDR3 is TGTGCCAGCAGCTTATCTCAGGGACAGGACTATGGCTACACCTTC. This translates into CASSLSQGQDYGYTF.

CDR3: CASTNPWTGSEAFF. The CDR3 nucleotides read TGTGCCAGCACTAACCCCTGGACAGGGTCGGAAGCTTTCTTT. The chain recombines TRBV6-5 with TRBJ1-1; 8 bases align to TRBD1. The V segment lost 7 bases and the J segment 8 bases; nucleotides outside the gene matches: 12. The CDR3 sequence is 14 residues long. Germline V gives CDR1 MNHEY, CDR2 SVGAGI.

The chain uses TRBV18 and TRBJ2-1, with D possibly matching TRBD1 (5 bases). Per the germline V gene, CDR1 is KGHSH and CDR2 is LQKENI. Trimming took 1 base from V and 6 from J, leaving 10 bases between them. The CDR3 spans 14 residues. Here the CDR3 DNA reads TGTGCCAGCTCACCACGGGGCTGGGGCAATGAGCAGTTCTTC. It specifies CASSPRGWGNEQFF.

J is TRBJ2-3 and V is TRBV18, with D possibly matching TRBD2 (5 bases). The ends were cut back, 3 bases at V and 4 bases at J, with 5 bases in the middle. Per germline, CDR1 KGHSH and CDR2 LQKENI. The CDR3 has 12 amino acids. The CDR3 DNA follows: TGTGCCAGCTCACCGGAGGCAGATACGCAGTATTTT. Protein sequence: CASSPEADTQYF. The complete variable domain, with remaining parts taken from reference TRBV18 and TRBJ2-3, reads NAGVMQNPRHLVRRRGQEARLRCSPMKGHSHVYWYRQLPEEGLKFMVYLQKENIIDESGMPKERFSAEFPKEGPSILRIQQVVRGDSAAYFCASSPEADTQYFGPGTRLTVL.

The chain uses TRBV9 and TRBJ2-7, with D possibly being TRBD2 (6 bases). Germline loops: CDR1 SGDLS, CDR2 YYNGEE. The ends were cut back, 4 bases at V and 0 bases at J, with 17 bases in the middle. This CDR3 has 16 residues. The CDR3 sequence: CASSPEPGTLSYEQYF. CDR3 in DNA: TGTGCCAGCAGCCCAGAGCCCGGGACTCTCTCCTACGAGCAGTACTTC.

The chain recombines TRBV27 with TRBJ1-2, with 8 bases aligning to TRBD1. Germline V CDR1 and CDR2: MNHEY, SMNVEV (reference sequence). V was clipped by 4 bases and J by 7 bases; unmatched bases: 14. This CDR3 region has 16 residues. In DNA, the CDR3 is TGTGCCAGCAGTTCTTATTCCGGGACAGGCCCAAGTGGCTACACCTTC. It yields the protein CASSSYSGTGPSGYTF.

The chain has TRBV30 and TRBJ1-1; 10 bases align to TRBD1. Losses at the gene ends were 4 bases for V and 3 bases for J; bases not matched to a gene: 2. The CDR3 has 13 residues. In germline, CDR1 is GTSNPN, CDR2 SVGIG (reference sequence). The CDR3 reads CAWTGQGDTEAFF. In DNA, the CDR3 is TGTGCCTGGACCGGACAGGGGGACACTGAAGCTTTCTTT.

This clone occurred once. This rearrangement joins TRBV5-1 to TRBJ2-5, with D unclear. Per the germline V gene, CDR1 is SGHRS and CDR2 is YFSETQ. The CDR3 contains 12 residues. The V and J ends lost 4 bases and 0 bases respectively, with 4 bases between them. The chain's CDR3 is CASSLYQETQYF. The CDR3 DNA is TGCGCCAGCAGCCTATACCAAGAGACCCAGTACTTC.

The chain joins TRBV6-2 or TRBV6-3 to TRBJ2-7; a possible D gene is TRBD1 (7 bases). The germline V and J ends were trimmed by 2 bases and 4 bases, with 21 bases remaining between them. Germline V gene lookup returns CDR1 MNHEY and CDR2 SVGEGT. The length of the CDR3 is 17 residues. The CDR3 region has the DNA TGTGCCAGCAGTTACCGGGCAGGGGGGCAGGGAATTTACGAGCAGTACTTC. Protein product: CASSYRAGGQGIYEQYF.

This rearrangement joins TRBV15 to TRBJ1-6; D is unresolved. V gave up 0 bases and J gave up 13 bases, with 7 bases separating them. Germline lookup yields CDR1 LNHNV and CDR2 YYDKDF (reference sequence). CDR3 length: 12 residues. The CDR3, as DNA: TGTGCCACCAGCAGAGAAAGGGAGCCCCTCCACTTT. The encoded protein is CATSREREPLHF.

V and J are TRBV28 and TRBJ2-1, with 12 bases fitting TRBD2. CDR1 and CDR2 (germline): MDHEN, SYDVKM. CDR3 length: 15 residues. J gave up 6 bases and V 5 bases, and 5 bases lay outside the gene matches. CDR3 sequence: CASSPSGRVGNEQFF. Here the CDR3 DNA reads TGTGCCAGCAGTCCTAGCGGGAGGGTAGGCAATGAGCAGTTCTTC.